This T cell receptor (beta chain) was found in a study of T cell responses to AZD1222 COVID-19 vaccine (dated by TCRdb to the early 2020s). With respect to the entire study: TCR sequencing was performed for over 230 trial participants, of whom some 200 were given two doses of AZD1222 and some 26 were given two doses of MenACWY control vaccine. Trial participants were enrolled by age into subgroups of 18-55, 56-69 and 70-plus years, and around 140, 26 and 57 TCR-sequenced participants, respectively, were included in these subgroups.

The CDR3 regions of human TCRbeta chains were analyzed by immunosequencing. In the authors' own workflow: TCRs in the repertoires were compared against a reference library of SARS-CoV-2-specific TCRs that had been generated with the MIRA antigen-specificity platform. Breadth meant the fraction of unique TCRs that were SARS-CoV-2-associated, whereas depth meant the fraction of total T cells that were SARS-CoV-2-associated. Using the MIRA data, each spike-specific TCR was mapped to the spike region that the TCR reacts to and placed in a CD4 or CD8 class. Log10-transformed breadth and depth values were compared by one-way ANOVA with Sidak's multiple comparisons tests. TCRdb provides this immuneACCESS table in a form limited to in-frame rearrangements. Some clones are lacking; in checked studies, under half of them reflect an unresolved V gene, and why the rest are absent is not known. V and J calls and clone size are copied from that table; D and trimming were computed from the DNA. Present in this sample are more than 95,000 clones, 85% to 95% of which were seen just once. The biggest ten clones account for more than 1.5% of the sample.

Points the paper makes about the study in general: Reportedly, close to half of the unique spike-specific TCRs recognized epitopes lying outside the regions that are mutated in the B.1.351 and B.1.1.7 variants. The whole spike protein was spanned by vaccine-associated CD4 TCRs, and dominant responses were seen in regions 160-218 and 743-854. Conclusions about previously exposed vaccinees are limited, since just a handful of AZD1222 recipients were seropositive for SARS-CoV-2 at baseline. After two AZD1222 doses, both the breadth and the depth of spike-specific TCRs were significantly higher than at day 0 and than in MenACWY recipients. In the small 56-69-year group, the increase in depth fell short of significance, most likely because of low power. Participants were mostly white British, with more females than males. The authors suggested clonal diversity may have been underestimated. Because no day 14 peak-response samples were available, the repertoires could be characterized only after the peak T cell response.

The cysteine opens and the phenylalanine closes a CDR3 of 11 amino acids. Only the CDR3 part of the read is kept: 33 bases, read in frame from the first base. The germline V gene (reference sequence) specifies LGHDT as CDR1 and YNNKEL as CDR2. At the junction V is shortened by 4 bases and J by 6 bases, with 7 bases in between. In the case of this clone: Its antigen is still unknown. Qualities for individual bases were not recorded, and no much larger clone is one base off.

This specimen's time point label, interpreted: about 28 days (+/-7) after the second vaccine dose. AZD1222 recipients whose second dose came at about 4 weeks and those whose second dose came at about 12 weeks were combined into one group, since spike-specific TCR depth and breadth did not differ between the two schedules. The vaccinee samples were drawn from two UK trials, COV001 and COV002, one of which was a single-blind randomized controlled phase 2/3 trial testing AZD1222 (ChAdOx1 nCoV-19) in healthy adults. For TCRbeta chain sequencing, PBMC samples from trial participants were taken at day 0 and at day 28 after the second dose.

The chain was built from TRBV3-1 (or the pseudogene TRBV3-2) and TRBJ2-7; the D gene is unclear. Source: peripheral blood, taken 28 days after the second AZD1222 dose. The TCR was taken from an adult who received the AZD1222 COVID-19 vaccine. The nucleotide sequence reads as follows: TGTGCCAGCAGCCGGGATTCCGAGCAGTACTTC. This sequence encodes CASSRDSEQYF.